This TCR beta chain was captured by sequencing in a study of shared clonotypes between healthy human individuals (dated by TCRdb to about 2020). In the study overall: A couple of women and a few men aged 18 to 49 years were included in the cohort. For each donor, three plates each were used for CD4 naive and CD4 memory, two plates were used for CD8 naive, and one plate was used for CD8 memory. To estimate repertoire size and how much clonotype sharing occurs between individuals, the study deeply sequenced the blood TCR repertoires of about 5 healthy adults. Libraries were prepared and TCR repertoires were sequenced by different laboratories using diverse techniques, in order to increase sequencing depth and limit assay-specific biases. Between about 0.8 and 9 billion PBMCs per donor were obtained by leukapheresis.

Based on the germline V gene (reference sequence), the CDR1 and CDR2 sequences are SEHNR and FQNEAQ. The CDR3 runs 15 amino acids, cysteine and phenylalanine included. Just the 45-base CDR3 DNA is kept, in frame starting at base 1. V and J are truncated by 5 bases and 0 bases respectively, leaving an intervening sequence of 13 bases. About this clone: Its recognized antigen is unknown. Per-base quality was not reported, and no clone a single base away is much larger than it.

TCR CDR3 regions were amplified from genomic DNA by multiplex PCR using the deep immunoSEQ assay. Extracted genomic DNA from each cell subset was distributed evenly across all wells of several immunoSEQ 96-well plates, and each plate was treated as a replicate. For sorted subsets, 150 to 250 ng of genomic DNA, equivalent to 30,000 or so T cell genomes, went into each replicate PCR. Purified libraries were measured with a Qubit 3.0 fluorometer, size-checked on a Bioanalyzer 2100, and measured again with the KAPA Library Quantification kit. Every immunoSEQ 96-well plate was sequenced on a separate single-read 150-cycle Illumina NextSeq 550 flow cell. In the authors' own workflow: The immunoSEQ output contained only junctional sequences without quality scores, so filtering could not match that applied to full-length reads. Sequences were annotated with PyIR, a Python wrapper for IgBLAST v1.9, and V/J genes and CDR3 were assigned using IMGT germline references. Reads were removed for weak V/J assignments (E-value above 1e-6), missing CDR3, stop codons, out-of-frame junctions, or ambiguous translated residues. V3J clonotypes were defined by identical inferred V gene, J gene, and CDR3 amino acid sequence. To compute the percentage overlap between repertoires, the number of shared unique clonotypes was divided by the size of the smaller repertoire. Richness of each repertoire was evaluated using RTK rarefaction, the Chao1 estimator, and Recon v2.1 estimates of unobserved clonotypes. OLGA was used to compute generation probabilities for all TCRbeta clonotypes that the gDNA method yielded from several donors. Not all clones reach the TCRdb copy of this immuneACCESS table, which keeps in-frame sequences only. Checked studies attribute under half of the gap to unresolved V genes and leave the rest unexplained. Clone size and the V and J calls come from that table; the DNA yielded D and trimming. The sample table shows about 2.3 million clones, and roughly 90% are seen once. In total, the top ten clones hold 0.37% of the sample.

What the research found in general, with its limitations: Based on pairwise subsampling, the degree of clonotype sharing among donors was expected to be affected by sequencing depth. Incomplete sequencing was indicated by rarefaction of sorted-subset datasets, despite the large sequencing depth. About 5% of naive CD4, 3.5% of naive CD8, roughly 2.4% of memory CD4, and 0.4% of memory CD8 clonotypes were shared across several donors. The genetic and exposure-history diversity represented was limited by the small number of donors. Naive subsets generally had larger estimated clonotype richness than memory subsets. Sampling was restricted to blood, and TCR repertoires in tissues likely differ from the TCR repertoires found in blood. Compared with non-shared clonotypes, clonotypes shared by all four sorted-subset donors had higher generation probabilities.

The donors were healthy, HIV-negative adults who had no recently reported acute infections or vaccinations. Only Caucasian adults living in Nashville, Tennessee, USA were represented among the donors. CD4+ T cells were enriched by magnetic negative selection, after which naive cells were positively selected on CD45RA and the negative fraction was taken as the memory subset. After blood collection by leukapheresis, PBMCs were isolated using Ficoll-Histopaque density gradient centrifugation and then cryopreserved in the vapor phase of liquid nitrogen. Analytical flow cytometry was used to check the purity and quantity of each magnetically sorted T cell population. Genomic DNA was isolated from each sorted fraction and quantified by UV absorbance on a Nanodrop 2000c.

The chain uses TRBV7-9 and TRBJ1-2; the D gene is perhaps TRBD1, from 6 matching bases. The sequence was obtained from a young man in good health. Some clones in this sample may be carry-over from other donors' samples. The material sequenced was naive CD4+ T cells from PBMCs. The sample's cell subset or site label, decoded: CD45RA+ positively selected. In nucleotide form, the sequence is TGTGCCAGCAGCCAATGGGGACAATCTAACTATGGCTACACCTTC. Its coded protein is CASSQWGQSNYGYTF. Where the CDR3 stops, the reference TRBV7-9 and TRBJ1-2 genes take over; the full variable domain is DTGVSQNPRHKITKRGQNVTFRCDPISEHNRLYWYRQTLGQGPEFLTYFQNEAQLEKSRLLSDRFSAERPKGSFSTLEIQRTEQGDSAMYLCASSQWGQSNYGYTFGSGTRLTVV.